This T cell receptor beta chain was identified in a study of cytomegalovirus exposure and HLA in healthy donors. To note about this clone: The antigen is unknown.

This cohort consisted of healthy bone marrow donors. PCR was performed using 60 Vbeta and 13 Jbeta primers. Repertoires were generated with immunoSEQ multiplex PCR, while TCRdb's copy carries only in-frame clones and drops some. The sample lists about 160,000 clones; around 83% were seen once. Findings and caveats of the study: Later, an analysis showed that TCR beta chains associated with HLA were more clonally expanded than others that were equally common.

The sample was PBMCs. This receptor was taken from a male donor in good health and CMV-seropositive.

CDR3 sequence (DNA): TGTGCCAGCAGCACAGGTCCCGGGACAGCCACAGATACGCAGTATTTT. Translating gives CASSTGPGTATDTQYF. The chain has TRBV27 and TRBJ2-3, with 7 bases identical to TRBD1. The CDR3 is 16 residues long. In germline, CDR1 is MNHEY, CDR2 SMNVEV (reference sequence). V was clipped by 6 bases and J by 2 bases; unmatched bases: 11.